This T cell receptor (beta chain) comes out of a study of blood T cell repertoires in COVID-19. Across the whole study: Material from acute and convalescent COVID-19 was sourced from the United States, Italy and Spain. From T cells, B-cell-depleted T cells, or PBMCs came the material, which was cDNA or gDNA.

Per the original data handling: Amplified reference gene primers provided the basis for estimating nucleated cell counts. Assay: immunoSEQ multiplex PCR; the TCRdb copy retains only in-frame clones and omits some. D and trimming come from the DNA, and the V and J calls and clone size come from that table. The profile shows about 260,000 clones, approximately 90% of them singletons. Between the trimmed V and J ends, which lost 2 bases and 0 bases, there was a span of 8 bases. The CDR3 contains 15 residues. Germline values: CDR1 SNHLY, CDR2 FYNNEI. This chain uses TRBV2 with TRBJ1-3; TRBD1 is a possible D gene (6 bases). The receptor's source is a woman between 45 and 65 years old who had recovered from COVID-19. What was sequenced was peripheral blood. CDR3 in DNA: TGTGCCAGCAGTGAAAGCAGGGGCTCTGGAAACACCATATATTTT. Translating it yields CASSESRGSGNTIYF.